This TCR beta chain stems from a study of blood T cell repertoires in COVID-19. The wider study: Sites across the United States, Italy and Spain contributed samples from acute and convalescent COVID-19.

Assay: immunoSEQ multiplex PCR; the TCRdb copy retains only in-frame clones and omits some. This sample has hundreds of thousands of clones, with roughly 80% found just once. Seattle participants joined during active infection and were tracked over time. The CDR3 runs to 15 residues. Germline CDR1 is SGHNT and CDR2 is YYREEE (reference sequence). The J segment lost 9 bases and the V segment lost 4 bases, leaving 13 bases of the junction unmatched. The sample taken for sequencing was peripheral blood. The chain links TRBV5-4 to TRBJ2-1; 7 nucleotides agree with TRBD1. The clonotype was recovered from a woman aged 80 or older with COVID-19, enrolled during active disease. The CDR3 sequence: CASSLTAGTELEQFF. As DNA, the CDR3 is TGTGCCAGCAGCCTCACCGCCGGGACAGAGCTTGAGCAGTTCTTC.